The 10 T cell receptor beta chains below come from one sample, sequenced in a study of human T cells and chemical hapten exposure. Time point specified: patch test 3, about 24 weeks after DPC sensitization. Treatment of the sample: therapeutic diphenylcyclopropenone sensitization with weekly scalp DPC. TCRdb fed the RACE reads into MiXCR, producing one record per CDR3 protein. The sample has 95,000 to 150,000 distinct CDR3 sequences, 11% seen once. The source material was whole blood, sampled in connection with sensitization to the hapten diphenylcyclopropenone (DPC). The receptors were sampled from a woman aged 45 to 65 with alopecia areata. Some clones in this sample may be carry-over from other donors' samples.

This rearrangement joins TRBV15 to TRBJ2-1, with TRBD2 as a possible D gene (5 bases). The CDR3 has 14 amino acids. V lost 3 bases and J 6 bases, leaving 12 bases between the germline ends. From germline, CDR1 is LNHNV and CDR2 YYDKDF (reference sequence). CDR3 DNA sequence: TGTGCCACCAGCAGGGACTCTGCCGGCAATGAGCAGTTCTTC. This codes for CATSRDSAGNEQFF.

The chain couples TRBV12-3 or TRBV12-4 to TRBJ2-1; D gene unclear. V was clipped by 3 bases and J by 9 bases, with 3 bases between them. The CDR3 has 10 amino acids. The CDR3 DNA is TGTGCCAGCAGTTTTGTTGAGCAGTTCTTC. Amino acids: CASSFVEQFF.

This clonotype appeared a few times. V is TRBV7-2 and J is TRBJ1-6; D perhaps matches TRBD1 (5 bases). The CDR3 consists of 17 residues. Trimming stripped 4 bases from V and 0 bases from J, with 13 bases between. Germline V CDR1 and CDR2: SGHTA, FQGNSA. CDR3 in amino acids: CASSSGLLSSYNSPLHF. The CDR3 DNA reads as TGTGCCAGCAGCTCGGGACTCCTGAGCTCCTATAATTCACCCCTCCACTTT. Filled out from reference TRBV7-2 and TRBJ1-6, the complete variable domain reads GAGVSQSPSNKVTEKGKDVELRCDPISGHTALYWYRQSLGQGLEFLIYFQGNSAPDKSGLPSDRFSAERTGGSVSTLTIQRTQQEDSAVYLCASSSGLLSSYNSPLHFGNGTRLTVT.

This clonotype was observed a few times. CDR3 region: CASSSVATSLRNTGELFF. CDR3 bases: TGTGCCAGCAGCTCAGTCGCGACTAGCCTTAGAAACACCGGGGAGCTGTTTTTT. The genes are TRBV5-6 and TRBJ2-2; 7 bases are shared with TRBD2. Trimming took 3 bases from V and 2 from J; bases not matched to a gene: 13. The CDR3 sequence is 18 residues long. Germline V CDR1 and CDR2: SGHDT, YYEEEE.

The chain carries TRBV29-1 and TRBJ1-2, with a tentative D call TRBD1 (6 bases). The CDR3 spans 12 residues. The V gene's germline CDR1 is SQVTM and CDR2 ANQGSEA. The V gene lost 7 bases and the J gene lost 4 bases, with 13 bases spanning the gap. The CDR3 spells CSATGLGYGYTF. DNA of the CDR3: TGCAGCGCAACAGGGTTAGGCTATGGCTACACCTTC.

The sample holds a few counts of this clonotype. V gene TRBV3-1 combines with J gene TRBJ2-7, with D unresolved. This CDR3 spans 14 amino acids. The V end lost 0 bases, the J end lost 1 base, and 7 bases lay between the germline ends. Germline CDR1 and CDR2: LGHDT and YNNKEL (reference sequence). The CDR3 nucleotides read TGTGCCAGCAGCCAAGAACTCCTTTCCTACGAGCAGTACTTC. Protein product: CASSQELLSYEQYF.

This rearrangement joins TRBV11-2 to TRBJ2-3, with D possibly matching TRBD1 (5 bases). This CDR3 spans 14 amino acids. V gave up 5 bases and J gave up 1 base, with 10 bases separating them. The germline CDR1 and CDR2 sequences are SGHAT and FQNNGV. The CDR3 bases are TGTGCCAGCAGCCGCGACAGACGCACAGATACGCAGTATTTT. Encoded protein: CASSRDRRTDTQYF.

This clonotype has at least ten counts. The chain has TRBV20-1 and TRBJ2-7, with D tentatively TRBD2 (6 bases). With 6 bases removed from V and 6 bases from J, the gap between germline ends came to 15 bases. Germline loops: CDR1 DFQATT, CDR2 SNEGSKA (reference sequence). CDR3 size: 12 residues. CDR3 amino acids: CSAPLGGSEQYF. The CDR3, as DNA: TGCAGTGCCCCACTGGGGGGTTCCGAGCAGTACTTC.

This clonotype was counted ten times or more. This sequence joins TRBV6-5 and TRBJ2-5, with D maybe TRBD1 (5 bases). CDR1 is MNHEY, CDR2 SVGAGI, per germline. Deletions cut 2 bases from V and 4 bases from J, with 8 bases between. CDR3 length: 13 amino acids. CDR3 region: CASSYGALETQYF. The CDR3 DNA reads TGTGCCAGCAGTTACGGGGCCCTAGAGACCCAGTACTTC.

This clonotype was seen a handful of times. The genes are TRBV28 and TRBJ2-2; D tentatively reads TRBD1 or TRBD2 (5 bases each). V was cut by 3 bases and J by 0 bases, with 8 bases left in between. Germline V lookup: CDR1 MDHEN, CDR2 SYDVKM. The CDR3 has 15 amino acids. CDR3 nucleotides: TGTGCCAGCAGTTTGGGGGAGTCGAACACCGGGGAGCTGTTTTTT. Translated, it gives CASSLGESNTGELFF.